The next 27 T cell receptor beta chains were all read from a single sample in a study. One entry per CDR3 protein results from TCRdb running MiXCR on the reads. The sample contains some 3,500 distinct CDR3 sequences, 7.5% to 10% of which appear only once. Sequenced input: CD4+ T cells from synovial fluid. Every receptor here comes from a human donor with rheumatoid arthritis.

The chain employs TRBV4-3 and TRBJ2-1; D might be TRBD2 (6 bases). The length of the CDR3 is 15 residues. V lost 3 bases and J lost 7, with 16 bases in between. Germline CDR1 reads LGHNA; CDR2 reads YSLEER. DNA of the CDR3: TGCGCCAGCAGCCAGGGACGTCCGGGGGTTAATGAGCAGTTCTTC. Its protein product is CASSQGRPGVNEQFF.

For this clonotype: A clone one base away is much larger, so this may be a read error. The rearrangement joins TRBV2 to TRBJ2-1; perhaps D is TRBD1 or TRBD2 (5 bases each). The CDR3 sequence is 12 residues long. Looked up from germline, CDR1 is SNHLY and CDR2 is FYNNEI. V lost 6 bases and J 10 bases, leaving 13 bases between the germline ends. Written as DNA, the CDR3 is TGTGCCAGCAGGGGAGACAGCTACGAGCAGTTCTTC. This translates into CASRGDSYEQFF.

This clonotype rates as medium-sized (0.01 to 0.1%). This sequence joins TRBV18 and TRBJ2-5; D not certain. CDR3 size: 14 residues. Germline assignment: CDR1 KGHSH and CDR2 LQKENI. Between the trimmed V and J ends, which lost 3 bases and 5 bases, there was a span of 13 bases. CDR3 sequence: CASSPVGVKETQYF. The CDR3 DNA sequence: TGTGCCAGCTCACCGGTTGGGGTGAAGGAGACCCAGTACTTC. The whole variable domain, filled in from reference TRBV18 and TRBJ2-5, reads NAGVMQNPRHLVRRRGQEARLRCSPMKGHSHVYWYRQLPEEGLKFMVYLQKENIIDESGMPKERFSAEFPKEGPSILRIQQVVRGDSAAYFCASSPVGVKETQYFGPGTRLLVL.

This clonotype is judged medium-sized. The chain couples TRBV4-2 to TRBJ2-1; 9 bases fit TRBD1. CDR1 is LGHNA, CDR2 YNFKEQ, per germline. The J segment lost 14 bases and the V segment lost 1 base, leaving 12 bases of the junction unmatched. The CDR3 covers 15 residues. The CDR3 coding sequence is TGTGCCAGCAGCCAAGCCACCGGACAGGGGAACGGGGAGTTCTTC. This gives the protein CASSQATGQGNGEFF.

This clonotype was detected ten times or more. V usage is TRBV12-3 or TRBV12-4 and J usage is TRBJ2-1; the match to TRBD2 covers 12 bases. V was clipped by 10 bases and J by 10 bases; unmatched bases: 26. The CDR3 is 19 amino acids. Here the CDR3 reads CATSIPTSGSPALIGEQFF. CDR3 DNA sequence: TGTGCCACCTCCATTCCGACTAGCGGGAGCCCCGCATTAATTGGGGAGCAGTTCTTC.

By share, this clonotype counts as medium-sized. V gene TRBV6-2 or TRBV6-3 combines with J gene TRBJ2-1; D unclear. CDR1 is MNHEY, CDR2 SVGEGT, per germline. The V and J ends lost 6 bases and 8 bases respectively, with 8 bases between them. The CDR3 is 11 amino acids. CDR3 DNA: TGTGCCAGCAGAAAAAGGGATGAGCAGTTCTTC. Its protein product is CASRKRDEQFF.

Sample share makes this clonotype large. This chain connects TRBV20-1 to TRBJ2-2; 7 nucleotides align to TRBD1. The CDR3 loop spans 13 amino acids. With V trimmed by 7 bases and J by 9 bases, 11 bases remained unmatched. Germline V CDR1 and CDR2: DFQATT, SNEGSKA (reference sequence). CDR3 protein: CSVPRLGGRELFF. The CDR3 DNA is TGCAGTGTCCCACGGCTAGGGGGCCGGGAGCTGTTTTTT.

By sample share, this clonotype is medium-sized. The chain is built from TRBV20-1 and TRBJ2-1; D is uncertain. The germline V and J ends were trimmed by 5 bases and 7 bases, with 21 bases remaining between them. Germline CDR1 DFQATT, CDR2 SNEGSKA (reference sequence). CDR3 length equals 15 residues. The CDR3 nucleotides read TGCAGTGCTCGAGCTCCGGCAGAGGTGGGGAATGAGCAGTTCTTC. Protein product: CSARAPAEVGNEQFF.

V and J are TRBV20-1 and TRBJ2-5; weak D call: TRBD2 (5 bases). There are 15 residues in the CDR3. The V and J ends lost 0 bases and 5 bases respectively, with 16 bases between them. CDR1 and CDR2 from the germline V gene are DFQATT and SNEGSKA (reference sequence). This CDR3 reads CSARDGQTLGETQYF. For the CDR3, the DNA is TGCAGTGCTAGAGATGGCCAGACACTAGGGGAGACCCAGTACTTC.

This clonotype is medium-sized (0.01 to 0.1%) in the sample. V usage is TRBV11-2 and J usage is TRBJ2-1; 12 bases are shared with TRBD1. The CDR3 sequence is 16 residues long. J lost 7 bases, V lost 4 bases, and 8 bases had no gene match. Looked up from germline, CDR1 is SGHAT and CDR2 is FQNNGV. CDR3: CASSSFPGQGANEQFF. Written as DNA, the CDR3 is TGTGCCAGCAGCTCATTCCCGGGACAGGGGGCGAATGAGCAGTTCTTC.

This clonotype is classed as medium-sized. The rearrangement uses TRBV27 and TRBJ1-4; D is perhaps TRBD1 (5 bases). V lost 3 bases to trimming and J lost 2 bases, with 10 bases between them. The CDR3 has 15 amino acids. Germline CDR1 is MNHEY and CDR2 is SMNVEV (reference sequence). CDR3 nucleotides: TGTGCCAGCAGTTTTTATCCAGGGACTAATGAAAAACTGTTTTTT. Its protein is CASSFYPGTNEKLFF.

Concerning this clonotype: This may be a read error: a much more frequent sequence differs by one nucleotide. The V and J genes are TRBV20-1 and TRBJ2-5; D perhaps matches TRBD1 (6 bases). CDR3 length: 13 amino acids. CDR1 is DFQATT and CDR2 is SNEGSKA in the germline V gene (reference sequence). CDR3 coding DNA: TGCAGTGCTAGAGAACAGGGTTCAGAGACCCGGTACTTC. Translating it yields CSAREQGSETRYF.

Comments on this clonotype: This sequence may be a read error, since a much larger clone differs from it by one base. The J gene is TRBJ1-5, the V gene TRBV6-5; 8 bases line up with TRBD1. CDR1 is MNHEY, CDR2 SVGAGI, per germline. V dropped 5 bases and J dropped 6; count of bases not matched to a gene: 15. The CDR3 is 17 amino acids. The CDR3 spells CASSPSGAGGFSQPQHF. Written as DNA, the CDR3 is TGTGCCAGCAGTCCCTCGGGGGCAGGGGGCTTTAGTCAGCCCCAGCATTTT.

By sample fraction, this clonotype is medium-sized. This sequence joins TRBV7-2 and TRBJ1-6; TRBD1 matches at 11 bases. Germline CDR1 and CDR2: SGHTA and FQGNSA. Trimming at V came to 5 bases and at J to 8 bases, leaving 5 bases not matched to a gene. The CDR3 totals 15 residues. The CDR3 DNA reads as TGTGCCAGCAGCCCCGGGACAGGGGGATATTCACCCCTCCACTTT. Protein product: CASSPGTGGYSPLHF.

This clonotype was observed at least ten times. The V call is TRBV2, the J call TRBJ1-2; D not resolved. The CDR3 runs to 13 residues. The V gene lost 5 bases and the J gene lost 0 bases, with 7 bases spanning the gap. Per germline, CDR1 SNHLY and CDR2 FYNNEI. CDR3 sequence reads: CASSPDTNYGYTF. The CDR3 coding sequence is TGTGCCAGCAGTCCCGATACTAACTATGGCTACACCTTC.

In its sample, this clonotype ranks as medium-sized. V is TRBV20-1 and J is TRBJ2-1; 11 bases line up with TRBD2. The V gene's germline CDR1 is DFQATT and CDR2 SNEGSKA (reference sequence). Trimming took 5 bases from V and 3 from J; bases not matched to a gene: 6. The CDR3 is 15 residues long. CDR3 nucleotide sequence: TGCAGTGCTTTTAGCGGGAGGGCCGTCTACAATGAGCAGTTCTTC. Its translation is CSAFSGRAVYNEQFF.

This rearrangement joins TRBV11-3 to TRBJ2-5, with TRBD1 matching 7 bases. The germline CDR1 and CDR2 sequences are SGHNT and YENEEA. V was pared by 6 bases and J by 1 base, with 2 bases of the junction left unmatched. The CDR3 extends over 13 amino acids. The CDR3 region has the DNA TGTGCCAGCAGTCGACAGGGCCAAGAGACCCAGTACTTC. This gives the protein CASSRQGQETQYF.

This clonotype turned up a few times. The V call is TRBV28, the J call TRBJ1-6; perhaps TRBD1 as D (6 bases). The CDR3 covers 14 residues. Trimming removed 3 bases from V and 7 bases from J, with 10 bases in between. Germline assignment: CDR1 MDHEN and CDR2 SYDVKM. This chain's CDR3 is CASSLPGANSPLHF. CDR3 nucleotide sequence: TGTGCCAGCAGTTTGCCGGGGGCAAATTCACCCCTCCACTTT.

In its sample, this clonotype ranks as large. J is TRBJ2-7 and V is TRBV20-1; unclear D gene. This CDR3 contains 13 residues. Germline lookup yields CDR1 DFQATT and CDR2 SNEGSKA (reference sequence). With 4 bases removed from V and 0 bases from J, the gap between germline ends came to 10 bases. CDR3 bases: TGCAGTGCTATACAGACGAGCTCCTACGAGCAGTACTTC. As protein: CSAIQTSSYEQYF.

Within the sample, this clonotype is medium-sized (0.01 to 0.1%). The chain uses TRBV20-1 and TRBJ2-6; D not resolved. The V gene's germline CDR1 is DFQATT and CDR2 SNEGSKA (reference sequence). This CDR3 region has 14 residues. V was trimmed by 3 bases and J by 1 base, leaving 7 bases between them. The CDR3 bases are TGCAGTGCTAGTCAGGAATCTGGGGCCAACGTCCTGACTTTC. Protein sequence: CSASQESGANVLTF.

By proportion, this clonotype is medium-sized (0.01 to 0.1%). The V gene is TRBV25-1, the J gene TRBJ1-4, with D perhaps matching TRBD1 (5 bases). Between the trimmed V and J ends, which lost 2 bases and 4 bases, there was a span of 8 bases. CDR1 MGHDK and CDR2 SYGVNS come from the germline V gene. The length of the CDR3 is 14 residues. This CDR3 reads CASSEGGFNEKLFF. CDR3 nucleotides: TGTGCCAGCAGTGAAGGGGGTTTTAATGAAAAACTGTTTTTT.

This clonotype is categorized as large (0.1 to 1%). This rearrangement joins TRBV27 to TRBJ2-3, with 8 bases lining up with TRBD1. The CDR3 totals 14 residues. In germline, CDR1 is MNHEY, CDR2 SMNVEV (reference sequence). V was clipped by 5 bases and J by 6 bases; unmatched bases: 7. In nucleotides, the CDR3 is TGTGCCAGCAGTCTAGGACAGGGATCGGATACGCAGTATTTT. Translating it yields CASSLGQGSDTQYF.

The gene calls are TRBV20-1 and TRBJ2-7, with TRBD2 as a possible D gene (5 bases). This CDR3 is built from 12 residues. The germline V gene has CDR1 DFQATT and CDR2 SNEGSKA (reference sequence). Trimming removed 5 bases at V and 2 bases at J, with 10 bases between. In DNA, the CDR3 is TGCAGTGCTTTTTCGGGAACCTACGAGCAGTACTTC. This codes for CSAFSGTYEQYF.

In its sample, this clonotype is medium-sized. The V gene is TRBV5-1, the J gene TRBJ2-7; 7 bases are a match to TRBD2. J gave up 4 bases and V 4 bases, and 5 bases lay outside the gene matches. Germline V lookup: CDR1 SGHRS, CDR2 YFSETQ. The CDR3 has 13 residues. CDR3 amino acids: CASSTGGFYEQYF. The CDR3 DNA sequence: TGCGCCAGCAGCACCGGGGGGTTTTACGAGCAGTACTTC.

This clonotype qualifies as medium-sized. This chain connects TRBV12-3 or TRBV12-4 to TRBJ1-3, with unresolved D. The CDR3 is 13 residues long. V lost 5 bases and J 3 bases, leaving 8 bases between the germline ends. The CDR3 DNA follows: TGTGCCAGCAGTCCGCCGGTTGGAAACACCATATATTTT. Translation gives CASSPPVGNTIYF.

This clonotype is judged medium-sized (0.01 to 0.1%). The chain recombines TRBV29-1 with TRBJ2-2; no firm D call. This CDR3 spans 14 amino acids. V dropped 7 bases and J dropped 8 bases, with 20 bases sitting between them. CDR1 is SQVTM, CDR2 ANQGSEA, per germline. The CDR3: CSASVGQAAGELFF. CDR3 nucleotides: TGCAGCGCCTCAGTCGGCCAAGCCGCGGGGGAGCTGTTTTTT.

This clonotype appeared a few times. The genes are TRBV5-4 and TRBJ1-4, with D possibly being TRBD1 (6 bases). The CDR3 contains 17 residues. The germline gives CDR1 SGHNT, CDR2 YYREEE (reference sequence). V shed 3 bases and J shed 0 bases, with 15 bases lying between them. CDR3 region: CASSYRQGYTTNEKLFF. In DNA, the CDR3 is TGTGCCAGCAGCTACCGCCAGGGGTATACAACTAATGAAAAACTGTTTTTT.